The 27 T cell receptor beta chains presented below share a single source sample, sequenced in a study of cytomegalovirus exposure and HLA in healthy donors. The PCR contained 60 Vbeta and 13 Jbeta primers. This table comes from immunoSEQ multiplex PCR, and its TCRdb copy is limited to in-frame clones, with some not included. The table shows approximately 170,000 clones, with 82% occurring only once. The sequencing input was PBMCs. The receptors originated from a male donor in good health and CMV-seronegative.

The chain carries TRBV15 and TRBJ1-4; TRBD1 matches 7 bases. The CDR3 is made up of 15 amino acids. Trimming at V came to 3 bases and at J to 1 base, leaving 2 bases not matched to a gene. Germline lookup yields CDR1 LNHNV and CDR2 YYDKDF (reference sequence). The CDR3 loop is CATSRDRQTNEKLFF. The CDR3 bases are TGTGCCACCAGCAGGGACAGGCAAACTAATGAAAAACTGTTTTTT.

In this sample, this clone is medium-sized (0.01 to 0.1%). This chain joins TRBV6-6 and TRBJ2-7, with 9 bases aligning to TRBD1. The CDR3 sequence is 12 residues long. With V trimmed by 10 bases and J by 3 bases, 4 bases remained unmatched. Germline V lookup: CDR1 MNHNY, CDR2 SVGAGI (reference sequence). This CDR3 is CATGTGYYEQYF. The CDR3 DNA reads as TGTGCCACCGGGACAGGGTACTACGAGCAGTACTTC.

V gene TRBV6-4 combines with J gene TRBJ1-1; maybe TRBD1 (6 bases). V shed 6 bases and J shed 3 bases, with 14 bases lying between them. The CDR3 runs 14 residues. The germline V gene has CDR1 MRHNA and CDR2 SNTAGT. The CDR3 bases are TGTGCCAGCAGGGTGGCAGGGGATCACACTGAAGCTTTCTTT. This encodes CASRVAGDHTEAFF.

This chain joins TRBV19 and TRBJ1-1; D is ambiguous. V dropped 3 bases and J dropped 6 bases, with 8 bases sitting between them. Germline V gene sequence: CDR1 LNHDA, CDR2 SQIVND (reference sequence). The CDR3 extends over 12 amino acids. The CDR3 region is CASSIRVAEAFF. The CDR3 DNA sequence: TGTGCCAGTAGTATCCGCGTGGCTGAAGCTTTCTTT.

The chain couples TRBV7-8 to TRBJ1-5, with 7 bases matching TRBD1. Losses at the gene ends were 5 bases for V and 2 bases for J; bases not matched to a gene: 3. CDR1 is SGHVS and CDR2 is FQNEAQ in the germline V gene. CDR3 length: 14 residues. As DNA, the CDR3 is TGTGCCAGCAGCCCCGGACAGGGCAATCAGCCCCAGCATTTT. Protein product: CASSPGQGNQPQHF. Full variable domain (rest looked up from reference TRBV7-8 and TRBJ1-5): GAGVSQSPRYKVAKRGQDVALRCDPISGHVSLFWYQQALGQGPEFLTYFQNEAQLDKSGLPSDRFFAERPEGSVSTLKIQRTQQEDSAVYLCASSPGQGNQPQHFGDGTRLSIL.

The V call is TRBV27, the J call TRBJ2-7; tentatively, D is TRBD2 (5 bases). The CDR3 sequence is 15 residues long. V shed 5 bases and J shed 0 bases, with 14 bases lying between them. Per the germline V gene, CDR1 is MNHEY and CDR2 is SMNVEV (reference sequence). As DNA, the CDR3 is TGTGCCAGCAGTCTAGCCCTCATCAGCTCCTACGAGCAGTACTTC. As protein: CASSLALISSYEQYF.

This clone has only a few counts. The rearrangement joins TRBV7-8 to TRBJ2-2; TRBD2 aligns across 9 bases. Germline loops: CDR1 SGHVS, CDR2 FQNEAQ. J was trimmed by 4 bases and V by 0 bases; bases with no gene match: 6. The CDR3 spans 17 residues. For the CDR3, the DNA is TGTGCCAGCAGCTTAGCCCCCGGGACTAGCTCCACCGGGGAGCTGTTTTTT. Its protein product is CASSLAPGTSSTGELFF.

This clone was counted between two and nine times. The CDR3 coding sequence is TGCAGCGTTGAGGGGCGGGGGACGTCTAGCACAGATACGCAGTATTTT. Protein sequence: CSVEGRGTSSTDTQYF. The gene calls are TRBV29-1 and TRBJ2-3; TRBD2 matches 7 bases. The CDR3 consists of 16 residues. Germline trimming cut 3 bases from V and 0 bases from J; bases unmatched to any gene: 9. In germline, CDR1 is SQVTM, CDR2 ANQGSEA.

V usage is TRBV19 and J usage is TRBJ2-1; TRBD2 aligns across 10 bases. Trimming at V came to 7 bases and at J to 7 bases, leaving 10 bases not matched to a gene. Germline lookup yields CDR1 LNHDA and CDR2 SQIVND (reference sequence). The CDR3 is made up of 15 amino acids. The DNA of the CDR3 is TGTGCCAGTAACGGGGCGGCTAGCGGGAGAAATGAGCAGTTCTTC. Its translation is CASNGAASGRNEQFF. Supplemented by reference TRBV19 and TRBJ2-1, the full variable domain reads DGGITQSPKYLFRKEGQNVTLSCEQNLNHDAMYWYRQDPGQGLRLIYYSQIVNDFQKGDIAEGYSVSREKKESFPLTVTSAQKNPTAFYLCASNGAASGRNEQFFGPGTRLTVL.

The chain joins TRBV11-2 to TRBJ1-1, with D maybe TRBD1 (6 bases). The length of the CDR3 is 11 residues. The V end was cut by 3 bases, the J end by 12 bases, with 11 bases between. Germline-derived CDR1 and CDR2 are SGHAT and FQNNGV. For the CDR3, the DNA is TGTGCCAGCAGCTTCCGGGACAAGACTTTCTTT. Translating gives CASSFRDKTFF.

The chain employs TRBV27 and TRBJ1-2; 7 nucleotides line up with TRBD1. This CDR3 comprises 13 residues. CDR1 MNHEY and CDR2 SMNVEV come from the germline V gene (reference sequence). With V trimmed by 3 bases and J by 4 bases, 2 bases remained unmatched. The CDR3 coding sequence is TGTGCCAGCAGTTTCGGGGACAGCTATGGCTACACCTTC. Protein sequence: CASSFGDSYGYTF.

This rearrangement joins TRBV6-1 to TRBJ2-7; no reliable D call. Germline CDR1 MNHNS, CDR2 SASEGT. V was trimmed by 11 bases and J by 3 bases, leaving 17 bases between them. The CDR3 is 13 amino acids. CDR3 bases: TGTGCCGGCGCAGGCCCCCCGAGCTACGAGCAGTACTTC. It encodes CAGAGPPSYEQYF.

The chain has TRBV9 and TRBJ2-7, with D possibly matching TRBD2 (7 bases). Trimming took 0 bases from V and 4 from J, leaving 20 bases between them. Per germline, CDR1 SGDLS and CDR2 YYNGEE. The CDR3 runs 17 residues. The CDR3 region is CASSVDPQGGLRYEQYF. In DNA form, the CDR3 reads TGTGCCAGCAGCGTAGACCCACAGGGAGGGCTTAGATACGAGCAGTACTTC.

The chain carries TRBV28 and TRBJ1-1; tentative D call: TRBD1 (5 bases). Germline-derived CDR1 and CDR2 are MDHEN and SYDVKM. V was clipped by 6 bases and J by 7 bases, with 15 bases between them. The CDR3 totals 13 residues. Here the CDR3 reads CASSPRGQVEAFF. The CDR3 DNA reads TGTGCCAGCAGCCCTAGAGGACAAGTTGAAGCTTTCTTT. The whole variable domain, filled in from reference TRBV28 and TRBJ1-1, reads DVKVTQSSRYLVKRTGEKVFLECVQDMDHENMFWYRQDPGLGLRLIYFSYDVKMKEKGDIPEGYSVSREKKERFSLILESASTNQTSMYLCASSPRGQVEAFFGQGTRLTVV.

The chain uses TRBV19 and TRBJ2-2; D gene ambiguous. Germline V lookup: CDR1 LNHDA, CDR2 SQIVND (reference sequence). The CDR3 sequence is 13 residues long. Trimming cost V 4 bases and J 0 bases, with 3 bases left between them. The CDR3 here is CASSSANTGELFF. The DNA of the CDR3 is TGTGCCAGTAGTAGCGCGAACACCGGGGAGCTGTTTTTT.

The chain uses TRBV2 and TRBJ2-5, with a tentative D call TRBD2 (6 bases). The DNA end favors TRBJ2-7, so the J call may be wrong. From germline, CDR1 is SNHLY and CDR2 FYNNEI. This CDR3 is built from 15 residues. The CDR3 DNA reads as TGTGCCAGCAGTGTCTCGGGAGTGAGCTCCTACGAGCAGTACTTC. Its translation is CASSVSGVSSYEQYF.

This clone was recorded a few times. The chain employs TRBV9 and TRBJ1-2; no definite D call. The CDR3 covers 14 residues. The germline V and J ends were trimmed by 0 bases and 4 bases, with 10 bases remaining between them. Germline V lookup: CDR1 SGDLS, CDR2 YYNGEE. CDR3 sequence (DNA): TGTGCCAGCAGCGTAGGTGGGCGCCTCTATGGCTACACCTTC. Translated: CASSVGGRLYGYTF.

CDR3 in DNA: TGTGCCAGCAGCTCAGGACAGGGGGTAGGCACAGATACGCAGTATTTT. Translation gives CASSSGQGVGTDTQYF. The chain links TRBV7-6 to TRBJ2-3; 10 positions agree with TRBD1. This CDR3 has 16 residues. V lost 4 bases, J lost 1 base, and 5 bases stayed unmatched. CDR1 is SGHVS and CDR2 is FNYEAQ in the germline V gene.

The chain couples TRBV4-1 to TRBJ1-6; 12 bases line up with TRBD1. With V trimmed by 1 base and J by 9 bases, 7 bases remained unmatched. Germline CDR1 MGHRA, CDR2 YSYEKL. The CDR3 is 17 residues long. The CDR3: CASSQAPGTGGGSPLHF. In DNA, the CDR3 is TGCGCCAGCAGCCAAGCCCCCGGGACAGGGGGCGGTTCACCCCTCCACTTT.

This chain uses TRBV6-4 with TRBJ2-1, with TRBD2 matching over 8 bases. V gave up 3 bases and J gave up 13 bases; unmatched junction bases: 2. Germline assignment: CDR1 MRHNA and CDR2 SNTAGT. The CDR3 is made up of 11 amino acids. The CDR3 DNA follows: TGTGCCAGCAGTGAAGGGACTAGACAGTTCTTC. Translation: CASSEGTRQFF.

The gene calls are TRBV4-2 and TRBJ2-1; 7 positions agree with TRBD2. Germline CDR1 LGHNA, CDR2 YNFKEQ. The CDR3 runs to 17 residues. The V and J ends lost 0 bases and 7 bases, in that order; junction bases with no gene match: 12. CDR3: CASSQDRGGGSMNEQFF. CDR3 in DNA: TGTGCCAGCAGCCAAGATCGAGGTGGCGGGAGTATGAATGAGCAGTTCTTC.

This clone occurred once. The J gene is TRBJ2-7, the V gene TRBV6-5; 7 positions agree with TRBD1. Trimming removed 4 bases from V and 4 bases from J; junction bases left unmatched: 10. Germline CDR1 MNHEY, CDR2 SVGAGI. This CDR3 comprises 15 residues. CDR3 in amino acids: CASSSPEGARYEQYF. CDR3 DNA sequence: TGTGCCAGCAGTTCGCCTGAGGGGGCGCGATACGAGCAGTACTTC.

The sample holds one count of this clone. The V and J genes are TRBV7-8 and TRBJ1-2, with D tentatively TRBD1 (6 bases). CDR3 length: 14 residues. Germline CDR1 SGHVS, CDR2 FQNEAQ. V dropped 3 bases and J dropped 5 bases, with 13 bases sitting between them. CDR3 DNA: TGTGCCAGCAGCTTTAGTCAGGGGTTTTATGGCTACACCTTC. Translation: CASSFSQGFYGYTF.

The V call is TRBV5-5, the J call TRBJ2-3, with 8 bases fitting TRBD2. The CDR3 is 18 amino acids. The V segment lost 7 bases and the J segment 4 bases; nucleotides outside the gene matches: 20. CDR1 is SGHKS, CDR2 YYEKEE, per germline (reference sequence). Here the CDR3 DNA reads TGTGCCAGCCCCTCCCCGATTACTAAGCGGGAGTCCCCAGATACGCAGTATTTT. This sequence encodes CASPSPITKRESPDTQYF.

The chain has TRBV19 and TRBJ2-7, with TRBD2 matching 7 bases. The CDR3 loop spans 12 amino acids. After removal of 5 bases from V and 13 bases from J, the junction contained 11 bases not matched to a gene. The germline V gene encodes CDR1 LNHDA and CDR2 SQIVND (reference sequence). The chain's CDR3 is CASSQGGTAEYF. CDR3 DNA sequence: TGTGCCAGTAGTCAGGGAGGGACGGCGGAATACTTC.

CDR3 amino acids: CASSLSGGAYNEQFF. The DNA of the CDR3 is TGTGCCAGCAGCCTTAGCGGAGGGGCCTACAATGAGCAGTTCTTC. V usage is TRBV7-3 and J usage is TRBJ2-1; a weak D match, TRBD2 (6 bases). Trimming took 5 bases from V and 2 from J, leaving 13 bases between them. Germline V CDR1 and CDR2: SGHTA, FQGTGA. CDR3 length: 15 residues.

The V gene is TRBV7-6, the J gene TRBJ1-1; D unclear. The CDR3 totals 14 residues. Germline loops: CDR1 SGHVS, CDR2 FNYEAQ. V was clipped by 5 bases and J by 4 bases, with 14 bases between them. The CDR3 DNA follows: TGTGCCAGCAGCCCAAATGAAGGCGGCACTGAAGCTTTCTTT. Translation: CASSPNEGGTEAFF.